This passage covers 11 T cell receptor beta chains from one sample sequenced in a study of blood T cells in healthy people across ages. PCR was performed a second time for roughly 7 to 11 cycles using a sample-barcoded 5' primer and a J-beta primer mix. Each CDR3 protein gets one entry after TCRdb re-called the 5' RACE reads with MiXCR. The sample lists around 1,700,000 distinct CDR3 sequences, 28% occurring once. Sequenced: blood. The receptors shown here come from a woman aged 25 to 39 in good health.

There are a few counts of this clonotype. A much larger clone lies a single base off, so this may be a read error. CDR3 sequence reads: CAISEPVVGKNRIYEQYF. CDR3 DNA: TGTGCCATCAGTGAGCCTGTTGTCGGAAAAAATAGAATCTACGAGCAGTACTTC. The chain couples TRBV10-3 to TRBJ2-7; D is uncertain. Germline values: CDR1 ENHRY, CDR2 SYGVKD. The CDR3 length is 18 residues. Deletions cut 2 bases from V and 3 bases from J, with 23 bases between.

The CDR3 nucleotides read TGTGCCAGCAGCGTGCGACAGGGGCCCTCCTATGGCTACACCTTC. Translation gives CASSVRQGPSYGYTF. V gene TRBV7-9 combines with J gene TRBJ1-2; the match to TRBD1 covers 8 bases. Per germline, CDR1 SEHNR and CDR2 FQNEAQ (reference sequence). This CDR3 comprises 15 residues. The V segment lost 5 bases and the J segment 4 bases; nucleotides outside the gene matches: 9.

There are many counts of this clonotype. This chain joins TRBV7-6 and TRBJ2-7; 7 positions match TRBD2. Germline CDR1 reads SGHVS; CDR2 reads FNYEAQ. Trimming at V came to 5 bases and at J to 2 bases, leaving 12 bases not matched to a gene. CDR3 length: 16 residues. CDR3 protein: CASSPLSSGDTYEQYF. The DNA of the CDR3 is TGTGCCAGCAGCCCCCTTTCAAGCGGGGATACCTACGAGCAGTACTTC.

As regards this clonotype: One junction end disagrees with the germline gene, perhaps due to a read error. J is TRBJ2-7 and V is TRBV24-1; 9 bases are a match to TRBD1. CDR1 and CDR2 from the germline V gene are KGHDR and SFDVKD. The CDR3 has 16 residues. The CDR3 region has the DNA TGCGCCACCAGTGATTCGGGACAGGGTTCATTCTGGGAGCAGTACTTC. Its protein product is CATSDSGQGSFWEQYF.

The chain combines TRBV20-1 with TRBJ2-5, with D hard to call. The J call is uncertain, as TRBJ2-7 better fits the DNA end. The V gene's germline CDR1 is DFQATT and CDR2 SNEGSKA (reference sequence). The CDR3 sequence is 16 residues long. The CDR3 DNA reads TGCAGTGCTAGAGATCTGGGTCAGCCAAACTCCTACGAGCAGTACTTC. It is translated as CSARDLGQPNSYEQYF.

The chain carries TRBV5-1 and TRBJ1-1; D ambiguous. The CDR3 loop spans 14 amino acids. V gave up 4 bases and J gave up 1 base, with 11 bases separating them. Germline loops: CDR1 SGHRS, CDR2 YFSETQ. The CDR3 region has the DNA TGCGCCAGCAGCAGGCAGGCTCAGAACACTGAAGCTTTCTTT. Its protein is CASSRQAQNTEAFF. The full variable domain, completed using reference TRBV5-1 and TRBJ1-1, is KAGVTQTPRYLIKTRGQQVTLSCSPISGHRSVSWYQQTPGQGLQFLFEYFSETQRNKGNFPGRFSGRQFSNSRSEMNVSTLELGDSALYLCASSRQAQNTEAFFGQGTRLTVV.

This clonotype was counted at least ten times. V usage is TRBV5-1 and J usage is TRBJ2-7; no clear D gene. This CDR3 region has 13 residues. V shed 2 bases and J shed 2 bases, with 8 bases lying between them. Germline loops: CDR1 SGHRS, CDR2 YFSETQ. The CDR3 DNA reads TGCGCCAGCAGCTTCGATTCGGCCTACGAGCAGTACTTC. It encodes CASSFDSAYEQYF.

The gene calls are TRBV5-1 and TRBJ2-7; perhaps D is TRBD1 or TRBD2 (5 bases each). CDR3 length equals 16 residues. CDR1 is SGHRS and CDR2 is YFSETQ in the germline V gene. V was trimmed by 0 bases and J by 2 bases, leaving 15 bases between them. The CDR3 DNA is TGCGCCAGCAGCTTGGCCGGATGGGGGAGCGCCTACGAGCAGTACTTC. This codes for CASSLAGWGSAYEQYF. Full variable domain (outside the CDR3, taken from reference TRBV5-1 and TRBJ2-7): KAGVTQTPRYLIKTRGQQVTLSCSPISGHRSVSWYQQTPGQGLQFLFEYFSETQRNKGNFPGRFSGRQFSNSRSEMNVSTLELGDSALYLCASSLAGWGSAYEQYFGPGTRLTVT.

On this clonotype itself: This may arise from a read error, as a much more abundant clone is one base away. This chain links TRBV29-1 with TRBJ2-1, with D possibly matching TRBD2 (6 bases). The CDR3 consists of 13 residues. Per germline, CDR1 SQVTM and CDR2 ANQGSEA. CDR3 protein: CSVEDRRDNEQLF. CDR3 sequence (DNA): TGCAGCGTTGAAGATCGGAGGGATAATGAGCAGCTCTTC.

This clonotype showed up just a few times. This sequence joins TRBV2 and TRBJ2-7; D ambiguous. Trimming removed 3 bases from V and 6 bases from J, with 12 bases in between. This CDR3 is 13 amino acids long. Per germline, CDR1 SNHLY and CDR2 FYNNEI. The CDR3 is CASSEGTRAEQYF. In nucleotides, the CDR3 is TGTGCCAGCAGTGAGGGTACCCGTGCCGAGCAGTACTTC. Full variable domain (rest looked up from reference TRBV2 and TRBJ2-7): EPEVTQTPSHQVTQMGQEVILRCVPISNHLYFYWYRQILGQKVEFLVSFYNNEISEKSEIFDDQFSVERPDGSNFTLKIRSTKLEDSAMYFCASSEGTRAEQYFGPGTRLTVT.

This clonotype was recorded many times. This chain links TRBV3-1 with TRBJ1-2; possibly TRBD1 for D (6 bases). V gave up 4 bases and J gave up 6 bases, with 18 bases separating them. Germline CDR1 is LGHDT and CDR2 is YNNKEL (reference sequence). This CDR3 has 15 residues. The CDR3, as DNA: TGTGCCAGCAGCCTAATTTCCGGGGGCGAGGATGGCTACACCTTC. Its protein product is CASSLISGGEDGYTF.